This T cell receptor (beta chain) was captured by sequencing in a study of radiation and T cells in renal cell carcinoma. Data came from immunoSEQ multiplex PCR; TCRdb stores just in-frame clones and leaves some out. The sample shows some 150,000 clones, approximately 86% of them seen only once. Study-wide points: Baseline intratumoral clonotype presence is unknown without pretreatment biopsies. From baseline, blood top tumor clonotypes peaked at 2 weeks post-radiation.

A note on this clone: The target antigen is unknown.

Time point specified: blood 4 weeks post-SBRT, at nephrectomy. Treatment specified: 15 Gy SBRT to primary tumor, nephrectomy 4 weeks later. Nephrectomy followed 15 Gy stereotactic body radiation by 4 weeks. This renal cell carcinoma was of the clear cell type. The CDR3 contains 13 residues. The sequence came from a woman aged 45 to 65 with renal cell carcinoma. The chain is built from TRBV7-5 and TRBJ1-1. TRBV7-5 is marked as a pseudogene. Sample: blood, taken from a patient whose treatment included radiotherapy and nephrectomy. As DNA, the CDR3 is TGTGCCAGAAGCTCTACAATGAACACTGAAGCTTTCTTT. Its translation: CARSSTMNTEAFF.